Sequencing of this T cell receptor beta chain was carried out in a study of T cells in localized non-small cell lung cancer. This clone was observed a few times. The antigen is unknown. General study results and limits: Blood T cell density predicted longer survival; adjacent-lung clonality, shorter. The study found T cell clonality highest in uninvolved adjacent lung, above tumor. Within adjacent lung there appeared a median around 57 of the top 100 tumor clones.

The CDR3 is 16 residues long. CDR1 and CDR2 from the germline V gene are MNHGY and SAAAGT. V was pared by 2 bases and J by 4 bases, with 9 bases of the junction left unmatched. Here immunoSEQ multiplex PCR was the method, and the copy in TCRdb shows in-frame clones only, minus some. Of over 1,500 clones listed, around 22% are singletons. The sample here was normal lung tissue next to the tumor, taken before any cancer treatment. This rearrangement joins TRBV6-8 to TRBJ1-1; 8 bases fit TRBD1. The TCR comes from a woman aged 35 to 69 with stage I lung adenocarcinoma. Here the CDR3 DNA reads TGTGCCAGCAGTTACGGGAACAGGGGGGCCGGCACTGAAGCTTTCTTT. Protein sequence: CASSYGNRGAGTEAFF.